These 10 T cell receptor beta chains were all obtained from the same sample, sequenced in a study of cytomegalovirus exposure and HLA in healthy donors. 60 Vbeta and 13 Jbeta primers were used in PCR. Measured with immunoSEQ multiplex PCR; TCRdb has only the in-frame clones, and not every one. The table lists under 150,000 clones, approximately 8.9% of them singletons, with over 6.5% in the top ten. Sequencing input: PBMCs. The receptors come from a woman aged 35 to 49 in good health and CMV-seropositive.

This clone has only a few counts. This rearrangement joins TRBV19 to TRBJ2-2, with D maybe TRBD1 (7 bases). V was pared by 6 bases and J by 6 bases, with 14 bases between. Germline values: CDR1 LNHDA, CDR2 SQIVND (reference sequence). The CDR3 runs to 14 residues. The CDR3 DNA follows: TGTGCCAGTAGGCGGGACAGCGCGGCCGGGGAGCTGTTTTTT. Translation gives CASRRDSAAGELFF.

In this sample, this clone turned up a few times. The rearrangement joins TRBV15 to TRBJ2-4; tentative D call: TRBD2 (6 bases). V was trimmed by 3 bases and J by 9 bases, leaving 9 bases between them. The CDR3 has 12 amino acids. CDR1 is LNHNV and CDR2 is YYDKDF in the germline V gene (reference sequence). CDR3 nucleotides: TGTGCCACCAGCAGCGGAGGGGCCATTCAGTACTTC. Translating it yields CATSSGGAIQYF.

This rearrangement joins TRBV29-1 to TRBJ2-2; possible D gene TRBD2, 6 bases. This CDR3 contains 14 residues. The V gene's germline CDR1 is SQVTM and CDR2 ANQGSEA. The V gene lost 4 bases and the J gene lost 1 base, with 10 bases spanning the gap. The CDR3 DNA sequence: TGCAGCGTTGGTGGAGGGATGAACACCGGGGAGCTGTTTTTT. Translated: CSVGGGMNTGELFF.

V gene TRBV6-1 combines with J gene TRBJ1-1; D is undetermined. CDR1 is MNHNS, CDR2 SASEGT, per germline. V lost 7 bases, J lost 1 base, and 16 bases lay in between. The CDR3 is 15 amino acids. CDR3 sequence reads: CASNGSPPRNTEAFF. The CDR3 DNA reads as TGTGCCAGCAACGGGTCTCCTCCGAGGAACACTGAAGCTTTCTTT.

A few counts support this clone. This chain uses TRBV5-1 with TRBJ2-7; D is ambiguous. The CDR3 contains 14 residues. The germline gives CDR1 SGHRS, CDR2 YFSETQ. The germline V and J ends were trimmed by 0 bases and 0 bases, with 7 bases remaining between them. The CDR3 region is CASSLEWSSYEQYF. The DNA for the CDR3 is TGCGCCAGCAGCTTGGAATGGAGCTCCTACGAGCAGTACTTC.

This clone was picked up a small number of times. CDR3 sequence reads: CASSFRESYEQYF. As DNA, the CDR3 is TGTGCCAGCAGCTTTCGGGAGTCCTACGAGCAGTACTTC. The V call is TRBV7-9, the J call TRBJ2-7, with TRBD2 as a possible D gene (6 bases). This CDR3 is 13 amino acids long. Trimming shortened V by 3 bases and J by 1 base, and 7 bases separated the two germline ends. Germline lookup yields CDR1 SEHNR and CDR2 FQNEAQ (reference sequence).

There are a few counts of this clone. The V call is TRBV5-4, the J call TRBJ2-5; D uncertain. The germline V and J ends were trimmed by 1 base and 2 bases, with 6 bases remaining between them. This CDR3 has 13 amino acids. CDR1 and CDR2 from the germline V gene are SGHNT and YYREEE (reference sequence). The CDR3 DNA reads TGTGCCAGCAGCTTGCTTACTCAAGAGACCCAGTACTTC. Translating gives CASSLLTQETQYF.

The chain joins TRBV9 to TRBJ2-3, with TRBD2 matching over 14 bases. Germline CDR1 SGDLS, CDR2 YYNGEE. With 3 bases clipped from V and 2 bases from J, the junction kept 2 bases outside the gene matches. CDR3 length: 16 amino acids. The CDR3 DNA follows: TGTGCCAGCAGCGGGACTAGCGGGGGGTTCACAGATACGCAGTATTTT. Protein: CASSGTSGGFTDTQYF.

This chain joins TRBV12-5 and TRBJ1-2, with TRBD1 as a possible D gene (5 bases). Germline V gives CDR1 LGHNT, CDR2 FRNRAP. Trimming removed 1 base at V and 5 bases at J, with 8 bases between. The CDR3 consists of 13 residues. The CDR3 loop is CASGLAPGYGYTF. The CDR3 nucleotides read TGTGCTAGTGGTTTGGCCCCAGGGTATGGCTACACCTTC.

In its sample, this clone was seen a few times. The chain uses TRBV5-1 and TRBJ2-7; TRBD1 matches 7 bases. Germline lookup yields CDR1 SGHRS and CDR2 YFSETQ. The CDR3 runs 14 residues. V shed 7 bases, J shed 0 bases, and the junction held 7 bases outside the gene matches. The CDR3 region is CASGMGTASYEQYF. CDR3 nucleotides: TGCGCCAGCGGGATGGGGACAGCCTCCTACGAGCAGTACTTC.